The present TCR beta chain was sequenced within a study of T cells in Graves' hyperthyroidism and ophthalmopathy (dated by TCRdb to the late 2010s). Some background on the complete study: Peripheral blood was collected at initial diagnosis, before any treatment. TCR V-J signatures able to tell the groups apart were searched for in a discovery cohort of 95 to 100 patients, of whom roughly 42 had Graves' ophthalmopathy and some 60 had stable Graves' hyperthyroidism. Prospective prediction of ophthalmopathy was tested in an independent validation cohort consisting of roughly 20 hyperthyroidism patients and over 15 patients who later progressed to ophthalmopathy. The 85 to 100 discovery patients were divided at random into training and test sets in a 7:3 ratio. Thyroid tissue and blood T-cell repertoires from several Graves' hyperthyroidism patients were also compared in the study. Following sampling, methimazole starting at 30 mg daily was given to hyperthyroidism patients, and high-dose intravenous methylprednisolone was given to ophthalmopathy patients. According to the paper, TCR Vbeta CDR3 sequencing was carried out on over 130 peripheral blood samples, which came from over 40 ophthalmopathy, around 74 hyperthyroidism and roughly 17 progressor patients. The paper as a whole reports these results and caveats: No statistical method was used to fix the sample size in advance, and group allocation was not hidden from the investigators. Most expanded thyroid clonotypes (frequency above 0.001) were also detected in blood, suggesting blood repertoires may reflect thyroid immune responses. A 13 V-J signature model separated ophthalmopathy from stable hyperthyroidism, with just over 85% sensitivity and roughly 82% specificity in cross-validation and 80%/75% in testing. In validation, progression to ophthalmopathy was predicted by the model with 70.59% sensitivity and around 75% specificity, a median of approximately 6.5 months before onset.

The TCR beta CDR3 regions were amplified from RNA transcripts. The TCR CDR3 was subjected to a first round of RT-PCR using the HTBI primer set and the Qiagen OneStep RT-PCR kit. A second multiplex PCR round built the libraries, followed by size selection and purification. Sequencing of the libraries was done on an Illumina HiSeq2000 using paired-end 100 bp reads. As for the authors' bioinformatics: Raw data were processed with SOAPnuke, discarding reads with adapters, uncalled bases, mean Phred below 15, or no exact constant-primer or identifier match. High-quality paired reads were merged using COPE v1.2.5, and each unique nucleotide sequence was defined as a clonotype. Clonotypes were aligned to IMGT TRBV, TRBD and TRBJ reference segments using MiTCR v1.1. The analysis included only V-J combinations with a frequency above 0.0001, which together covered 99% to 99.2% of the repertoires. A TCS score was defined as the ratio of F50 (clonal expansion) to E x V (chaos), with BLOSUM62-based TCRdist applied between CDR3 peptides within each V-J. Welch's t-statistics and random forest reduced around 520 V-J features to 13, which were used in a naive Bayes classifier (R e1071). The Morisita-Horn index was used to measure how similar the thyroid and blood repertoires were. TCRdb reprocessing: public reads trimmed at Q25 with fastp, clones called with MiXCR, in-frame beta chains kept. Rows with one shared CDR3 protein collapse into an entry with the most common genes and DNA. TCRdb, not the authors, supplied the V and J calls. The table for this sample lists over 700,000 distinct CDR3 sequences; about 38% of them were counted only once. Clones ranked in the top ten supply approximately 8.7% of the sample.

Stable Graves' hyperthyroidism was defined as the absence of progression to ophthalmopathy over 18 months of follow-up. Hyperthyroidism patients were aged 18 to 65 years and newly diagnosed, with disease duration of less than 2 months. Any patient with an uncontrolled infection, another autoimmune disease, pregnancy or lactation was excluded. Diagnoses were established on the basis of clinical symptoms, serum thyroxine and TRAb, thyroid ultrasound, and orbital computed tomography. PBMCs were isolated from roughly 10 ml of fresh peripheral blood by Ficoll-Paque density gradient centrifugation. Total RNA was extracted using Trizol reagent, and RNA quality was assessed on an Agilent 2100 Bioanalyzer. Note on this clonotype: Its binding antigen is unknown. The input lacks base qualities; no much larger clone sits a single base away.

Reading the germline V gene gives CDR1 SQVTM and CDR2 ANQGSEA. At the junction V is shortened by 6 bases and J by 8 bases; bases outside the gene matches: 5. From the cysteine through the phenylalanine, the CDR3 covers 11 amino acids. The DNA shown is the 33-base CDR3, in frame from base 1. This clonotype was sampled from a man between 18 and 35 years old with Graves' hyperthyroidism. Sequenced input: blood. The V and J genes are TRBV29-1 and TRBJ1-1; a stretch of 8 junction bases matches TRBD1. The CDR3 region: CSVPDRVEAFF. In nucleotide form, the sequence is TGCAGCGTGCCGGACAGGGTAGAAGCTTTCTTT.